The rows below give T cell receptor beta chains drawn from one sample of a study of T cells in localized non-small cell lung cancer. Assay used: immunoSEQ multiplex PCR; TCRdb lists only in-frame clones, some missing. This table has approximately 4,500 clones, less than 40% appearing once. The source was lung tumor tissue, collected before any cancer treatment. The receptors shown here come from a male donor aged 60 or over with stage I lung adenocarcinoma. Each CDR3 is given with its conserved first and last residue. The D gene is left open where the match is weak. Clone size is not always given. Where it is, it says once, few, many or a class for expanded clones.

-	TRBV18	medium-sized	TRBJ2-3	TGTGCCAGCTCACCCGGGGTGGGCGATACGCAGTATTTT	CASSPGVGDTQYF
-	TRBV16	-	TRBJ1-5	TGTGCCAGCAGCCAGGGAGGGGTTCAGCCCCAGCATTTT	CASSQGGVQPQHF
-	TRBV6-8	-	TRBJ2-1	TGTGCCAGCAGTGAGCTAGGACAACTTTACAATGAGCAGTTCTTC	CASSELGQLYNEQFF
TRBD1	TRBV5-1	-	TRBJ2-7	TGCGCCAGCAGGTTGGGGACAGGGGAAACCTACGAGCAGTACTTC	CASRLGTGETYEQYF
-	TRBV6-8	few	TRBJ1-2	TGTGCCAGCAGTTCCACTACGGGTCAGGGTGCCAGCTATGGCTACACCTTC	CASSSTTGQGASYGYTF
-	TRBV6-7	many	TRBJ2-7	TGTGCCAGCAGGCCGGGGGAGACCTACGAGCAGTACTTC	CASRPGETYEQYF
TRBD1	TRBV19	medium-sized	TRBJ2-7	TGTGCCAGTAGTAGCCTTGAGGGACAGAGATACGAGCAGTACTTC	CASSSLEGQRYEQYF
-	TRBV6-1	large	TRBJ1-1	TGTGCCAGCAGTGAAGCGCTTGGGCAGGGCGTAGCTTTCTTT	CASSEALGQGVAFF
TRBD2	TRBV11-3	few	TRBJ2-1	TGTGCCAGCAGCCCCCCGCCGTGGGACTACTACAATGAGCAGTTCTTC	CASSPPPWDYYNEQFF
-	TRBV6-8	-	TRBJ2-7	TGTGCCAGCACTGCGAATTTACCCTACGAGCAGTACTTC	CASTANLPYEQYF
TRBD1	TRBV6-8	medium-sized	TRBJ1-1	TGTGCCAGCAGGTTTGGACAGGCTGAGGGGGAAGCTTTCTTT	CASRFGQAEGEAFF
-	TRBV4-1	-	TRBJ2-7	TGCGCCAGCAGCCAAGGGGGAAGGGATCCGTACGAGCAGTACTTC	CASSQGGRDPYEQYF
TRBD1	TRBV18	-	TRBJ1-2	TGTGCCAGCTCACCACCGGGGACGAGGGGGCTCTATGGCTACACCTTC	CASSPPGTRGLYGYTF
TRBD1	TRBV9	-	TRBJ2-6	TGTGCCAGCAGAGTAGGACAGGGGGCTGGGGCCAACGTCCTGACTTTC	CASRVGQGAGANVLTF